What follows are 14 T cell receptor beta chains derived from one specimen sequenced in a study of T-cell reconstitution after alpha-beta-depleted transplantation in children. Unique molecular identifiers were incorporated when the TCRbeta library was constructed. One entry per CDR3 protein results from TCRdb running MiXCR on the PCR reads. Of some 310,000 distinct CDR3 sequences in the sample, more than 20% were seen once. The sample consisted of PBMCs, mostly from graft donor cells, taken 180 days after TCRalphabeta/CD19-depleted stem cell transplant. Receptors originate from a male patient younger than 18 who had a stem cell transplant for acute lymphoblastic leukemia, so the T cells may come from the graft donor.

This clonotype appeared many times. V is TRBV5-1 and J is TRBJ2-2; no definite D call. V lost 5 bases to trimming and J lost 3 bases, with 5 bases between them. Germline V lookup: CDR1 SGHRS, CDR2 YFSETQ. The CDR3 length is 12 residues. The CDR3 is CASRDDTGELFF. The CDR3 region has the DNA TGCGCCAGCAGGGACGACACCGGGGAGCTGTTTTTT.

The chain links TRBV7-6 to TRBJ2-3, with TRBD2 identical over 14 bases. Germline-derived CDR1 and CDR2 are SGHVS and FNYEAQ. The length of the CDR3 is 18 residues. J lost 3 bases, V lost 5 bases, and 10 bases had no gene match. CDR3 in amino acids: CASSHQGTSGRRTDTQYF. CDR3 bases: TGTGCCAGCAGCCACCAGGGGACTAGCGGGAGAAGGACAGATACGCAGTATTTT.

V is TRBV6-5 and J is TRBJ2-1; TRBD1 aligns across 9 bases. Germline-derived CDR1 and CDR2 are MNHEY and SVGAGI. V was pared by 4 bases and J by 5 bases, with 3 bases of the junction left unmatched. The CDR3 is 14 amino acids. In DNA form, the CDR3 reads TGTGCCAGCAGTTGGGGACAGGGAAACAATGAGCAGTTCTTC. The encoded protein is CASSWGQGNNEQFF.

This clonotype was seen repeatedly, ten times or more. The V call is TRBV12-3 or TRBV12-4, the J call TRBJ1-1, with D unresolved. The CDR3 spans 13 residues. V was shortened by 2 bases and J by 0 bases, with 4 bases between the two germline ends. Written as DNA, the CDR3 is TGTGCCAGCAGTTTACAAGTGAACACTGAAGCTTTCTTT. Amino acid sequence: CASSLQVNTEAFF.

V usage is TRBV18 and J usage is TRBJ2-1; no clear D. The germline V and J ends were trimmed by 4 bases and 5 bases, with 6 bases remaining between them. CDR1 is KGHSH and CDR2 is LQKENI in the germline V gene. The CDR3 loop spans 12 amino acids. The CDR3 here is CASSLRNNEQFF. CDR3 bases: TGTGCCAGCTCACTTCGGAACAATGAGCAGTTCTTC.

This clonotype was found a few times. This chain links TRBV6-1 with TRBJ2-1; 7 bases are a match to TRBD1. Unmatched junction bases numbered 4, after V lost 5 bases and J lost 3 bases. The germline CDR1 and CDR2 sequences are MNHNS and SASEGT. There are 14 residues in the CDR3. This CDR3 is CASSKGARYNEQFF. The CDR3 DNA reads TGTGCCAGCAGTAAGGGGGCTCGCTACAATGAGCAGTTCTTC.

The chain joins TRBV6-1 to TRBJ2-7; the D gene is possibly TRBD1 (6 bases). The CDR3 has 12 amino acids. V was trimmed by 7 bases and J by 2 bases, leaving 9 bases between them. Germline CDR1 is MNHNS and CDR2 is SASEGT. Written as DNA, the CDR3 is TGTGCCAGCACGGACAGCACCTACGAGCAGTACTTC. Translating it yields CASTDSTYEQYF.

The CDR3 loop is CASSEYGSYYEQYF. The CDR3, as DNA: TGTGCCAGCAGTGAATACGGCAGCTACTACGAGCAGTACTTC. This rearrangement joins TRBV25-1 to TRBJ2-7; D not resolved. Germline V lookup: CDR1 MGHDK, CDR2 SYGVNS. This CDR3 contains 14 residues. V lost 0 bases and J lost 3, with 9 bases in between.

The V call is TRBV11-2, the J call TRBJ2-3; D is possibly TRBD2 (7 bases). Germline V gene sequence: CDR1 SGHAT, CDR2 FQNNGV. The CDR3 has 14 amino acids. The V end was cut by 5 bases, the J end by 7 bases, with 16 bases between. As DNA, the CDR3 is TGTGCCAGCAGCGCCGGGGGGCGGGGAAATACGCAGTATTTT. Its protein is CASSAGGRGNTQYF.

The gene calls are TRBV5-1 and TRBJ2-1, with TRBD2 identical over 8 bases. V gave up 0 bases and J gave up 10 bases; unmatched junction bases: 21. Germline V gene lookup returns CDR1 SGHRS and CDR2 YFSETQ. The CDR3 runs 19 residues. CDR3 protein: CASSLAKAGAGVITGEQFF. The CDR3 DNA reads as TGCGCCAGCAGCTTGGCCAAGGCGGGAGCGGGAGTAATCACTGGCGAGCAGTTCTTC.

This clonotype occurred a few times. The V call is TRBV6-5, the J call TRBJ1-2, with D possibly being TRBD1 (6 bases). The germline V and J ends were trimmed by 5 bases and 8 bases, with 18 bases remaining between them. The CDR3 contains 14 residues. CDR1 is MNHEY, CDR2 SVGAGI, per germline. In DNA, the CDR3 is TGTGCCAGCAGTATACCCTGGGGGGCAGAAGGCTACACCTTC. It translates to CASSIPWGAEGYTF.

This chain uses TRBV12-3 or TRBV12-4 with TRBJ2-7, with D perhaps matching TRBD2 (6 bases). There are 15 residues in the CDR3. The V gene lost 1 base and the J gene lost 2 bases, with 12 bases spanning the gap. Here the CDR3 reads CASSLGGEAPYEQYF. CDR3 coding DNA: TGTGCCAGCAGTTTAGGGGGGGAGGCCCCCTACGAGCAGTACTTC.

This clonotype appeared a few times. The chain carries TRBV10-3 and TRBJ1-4; D is ambiguous. The length of the CDR3 is 15 residues. Germline V gene data show CDR1 as ENHRY and CDR2 as SYGVKD. V shed 0 bases and J shed 7 bases, with 12 bases lying between them. The CDR3 DNA sequence: TGTGCCATCAGTGAGTCTGGATTTTGGGGTGAAAAACTGTTTTTT. This codes for CAISESGFWGEKLFF.

CDR3 coding DNA: TGCGCCAGCAGCTTGAGCAGGGGCACAGGTGAAAAACTGTTTTTT. As protein: CASSLSRGTGEKLFF. The chain carries TRBV5-1 and TRBJ1-4, with D possibly TRBD1 on 6 matching bases. The CDR3 sequence is 15 residues long. V shed 1 base and J shed 7 bases, with 14 bases lying between them. Germline-derived CDR1 and CDR2 are SGHRS and YFSETQ.